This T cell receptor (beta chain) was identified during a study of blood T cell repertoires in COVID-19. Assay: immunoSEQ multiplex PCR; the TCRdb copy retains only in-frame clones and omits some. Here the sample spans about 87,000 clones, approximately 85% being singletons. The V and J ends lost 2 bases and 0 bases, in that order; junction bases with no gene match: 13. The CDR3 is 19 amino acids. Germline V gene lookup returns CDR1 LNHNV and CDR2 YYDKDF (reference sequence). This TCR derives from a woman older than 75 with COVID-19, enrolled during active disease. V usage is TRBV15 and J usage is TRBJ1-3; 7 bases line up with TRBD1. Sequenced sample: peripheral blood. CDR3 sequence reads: CATSRYRQGLSLSGNTIYF. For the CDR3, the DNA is TGTGCCACCAGCAGATATAGACAGGGTCTTTCCCTCTCTGGAAACACCATATATTTT.